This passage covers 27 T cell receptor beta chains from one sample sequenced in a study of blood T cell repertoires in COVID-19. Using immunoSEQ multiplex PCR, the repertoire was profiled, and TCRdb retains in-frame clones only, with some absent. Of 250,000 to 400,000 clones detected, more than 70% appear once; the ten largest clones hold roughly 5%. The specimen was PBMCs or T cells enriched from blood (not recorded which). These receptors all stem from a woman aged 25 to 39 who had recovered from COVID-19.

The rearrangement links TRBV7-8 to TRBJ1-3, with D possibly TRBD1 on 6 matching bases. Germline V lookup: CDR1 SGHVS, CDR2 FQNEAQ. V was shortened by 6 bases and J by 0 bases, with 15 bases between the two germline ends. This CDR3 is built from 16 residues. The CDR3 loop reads CASSPRGGLSGNTIYF. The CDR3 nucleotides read TGTGCCAGCAGTCCTAGGGGGGGTCTCTCTGGAAACACCATATATTTT.

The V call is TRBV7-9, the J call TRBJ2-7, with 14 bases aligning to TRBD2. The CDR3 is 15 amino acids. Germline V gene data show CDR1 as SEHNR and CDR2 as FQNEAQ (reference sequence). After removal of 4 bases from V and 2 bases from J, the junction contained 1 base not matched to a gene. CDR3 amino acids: CASSSTSGGAYEQYF. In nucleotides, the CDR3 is TGTGCCAGCAGCTCGACTAGCGGGGGGGCCTACGAGCAGTACTTC. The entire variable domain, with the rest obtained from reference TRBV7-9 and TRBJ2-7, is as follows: DTGVSQNPRHKITKRGQNVTFRCDPISEHNRLYWYRQTLGQGPEFLTYFQNEAQLEKSRLLSDRFSAERPKGSFSTLEIQRTEQGDSAMYLCASSSTSGGAYEQYFGPGTRLTVT.

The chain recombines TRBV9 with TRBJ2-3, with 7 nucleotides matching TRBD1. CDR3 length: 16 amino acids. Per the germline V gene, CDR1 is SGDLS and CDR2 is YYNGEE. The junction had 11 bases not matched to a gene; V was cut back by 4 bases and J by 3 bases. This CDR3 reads CASSSRNRGVTDTQYF. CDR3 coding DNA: TGTGCCAGCAGCTCCCGAAACAGGGGTGTGACAGATACGCAGTATTTT. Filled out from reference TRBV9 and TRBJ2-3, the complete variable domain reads DSGVTQTPKHLITATGQRVTLRCSPRSGDLSVYWYQQSLDQGLQFLIQYYNGEERAKGNILERFSAQQFPDLHSELNLSSLELGDSALYFCASSSRNRGVTDTQYFGPGTRLTVL.

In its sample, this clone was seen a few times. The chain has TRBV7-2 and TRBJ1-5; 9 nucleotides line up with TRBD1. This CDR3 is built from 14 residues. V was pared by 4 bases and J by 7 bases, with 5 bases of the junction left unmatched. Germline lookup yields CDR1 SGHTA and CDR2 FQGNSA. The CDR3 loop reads CASSSTGGGQPQHF. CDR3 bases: TGTGCCAGCAGCTCGACAGGGGGAGGACAGCCCCAGCATTTT.

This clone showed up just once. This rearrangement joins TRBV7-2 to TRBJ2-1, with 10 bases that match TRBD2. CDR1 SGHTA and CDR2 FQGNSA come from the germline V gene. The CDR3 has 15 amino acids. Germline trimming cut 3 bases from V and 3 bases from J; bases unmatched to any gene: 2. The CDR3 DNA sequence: TGTGCCAGCAGCTTTAGCGGGGGGTTCTACAATGAGCAGTTCTTC. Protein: CASSFSGGFYNEQFF.

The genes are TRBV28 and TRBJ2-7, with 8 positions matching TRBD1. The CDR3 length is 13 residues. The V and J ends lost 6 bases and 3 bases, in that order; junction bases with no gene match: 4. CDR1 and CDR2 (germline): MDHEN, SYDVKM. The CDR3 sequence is CASRAGQGYEQYF. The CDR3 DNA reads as TGTGCCAGCAGAGCTGGACAGGGCTACGAGCAGTACTTC.

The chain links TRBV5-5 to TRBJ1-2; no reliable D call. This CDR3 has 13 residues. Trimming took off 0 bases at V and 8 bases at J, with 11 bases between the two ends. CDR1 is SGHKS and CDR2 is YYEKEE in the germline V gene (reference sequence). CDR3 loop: CASSLEPRRGYTF. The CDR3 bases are TGTGCCAGCAGCTTGGAGCCCCGCCGGGGCTACACCTTC.

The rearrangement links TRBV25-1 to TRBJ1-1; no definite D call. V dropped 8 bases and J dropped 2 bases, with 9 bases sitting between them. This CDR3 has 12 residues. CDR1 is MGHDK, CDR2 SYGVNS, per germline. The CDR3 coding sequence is TGTGCCAGCTCGACTCTCAACACTGAAGCTTTCTTT. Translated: CASSTLNTEAFF. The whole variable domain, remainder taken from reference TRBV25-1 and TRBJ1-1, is EADIYQTPRYLVIGTGKKITLECSQTMGHDKMYWYQQDPGMELHLIHYSYGVNSTEKGDLSSESTVSRIRTEHFPLTLESARPSHTSQYLCASSTLNTEAFFGQGTRLTVV.

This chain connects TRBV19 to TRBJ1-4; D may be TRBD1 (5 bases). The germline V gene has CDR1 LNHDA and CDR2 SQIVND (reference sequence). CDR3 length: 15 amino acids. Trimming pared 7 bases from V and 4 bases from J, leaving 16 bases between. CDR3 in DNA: TGTGCCAGTACCCCACGTGGGGGAGGTAATGAAAAACTGTTTTTT. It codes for CASTPRGGGNEKLFF.

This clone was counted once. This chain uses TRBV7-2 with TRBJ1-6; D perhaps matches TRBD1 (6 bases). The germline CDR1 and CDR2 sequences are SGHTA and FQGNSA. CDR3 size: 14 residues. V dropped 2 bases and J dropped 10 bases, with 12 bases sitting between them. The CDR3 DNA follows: TGTGCCAGCAGCTTAAGGGGGGACTACTCACCCCTCCACTTT. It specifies CASSLRGDYSPLHF.

The CDR3 DNA follows: TGCGCCAGCTCCCCAATCGGCGGGCGAGGCTACACCTTC. This translates into CASSPIGGRGYTF. The V and J genes are TRBV5-1 and TRBJ1-2; D unclear. The germline CDR1 and CDR2 sequences are SGHRS and YFSETQ. Trimming removed 7 bases at V and 8 bases at J, with 18 bases between. This CDR3 spans 13 amino acids.

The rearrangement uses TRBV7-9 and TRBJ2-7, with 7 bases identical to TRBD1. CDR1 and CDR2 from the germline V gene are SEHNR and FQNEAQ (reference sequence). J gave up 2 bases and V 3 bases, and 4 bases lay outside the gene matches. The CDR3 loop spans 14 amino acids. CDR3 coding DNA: TGTGCCAGCAGCTTTCGGGACAGTGCCTACGAGCAGTACTTC. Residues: CASSFRDSAYEQYF.

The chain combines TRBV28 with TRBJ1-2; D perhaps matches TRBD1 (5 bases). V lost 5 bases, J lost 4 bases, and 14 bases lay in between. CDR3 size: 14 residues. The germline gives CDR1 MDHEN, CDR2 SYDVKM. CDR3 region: CASSDTTASYGYTF. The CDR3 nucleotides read TGTGCCAGCAGTGACACGACAGCATCCTATGGCTACACCTTC.

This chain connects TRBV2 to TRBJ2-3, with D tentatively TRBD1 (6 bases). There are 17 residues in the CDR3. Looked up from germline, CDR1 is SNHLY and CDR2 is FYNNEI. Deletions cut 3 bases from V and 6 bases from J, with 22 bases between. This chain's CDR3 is CASSERGFIEVFDTQYF. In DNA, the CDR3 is TGTGCCAGCAGTGAGAGGGGGTTCATCGAAGTCTTCGATACGCAGTATTTT.

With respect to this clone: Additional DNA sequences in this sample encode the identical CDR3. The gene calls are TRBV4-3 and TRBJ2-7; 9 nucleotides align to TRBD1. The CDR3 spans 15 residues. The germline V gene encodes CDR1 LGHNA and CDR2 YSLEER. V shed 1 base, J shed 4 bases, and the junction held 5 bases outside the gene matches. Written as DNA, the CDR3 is TGCGCCAGCAGCCAAGGACAGGGGGAAGCTTACGAGCAGTACTTC. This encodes CASSQGQGEAYEQYF.

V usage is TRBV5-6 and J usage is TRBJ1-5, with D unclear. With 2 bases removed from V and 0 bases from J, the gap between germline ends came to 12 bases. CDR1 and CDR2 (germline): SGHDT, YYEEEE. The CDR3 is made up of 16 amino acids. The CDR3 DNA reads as TGTGCCAGCAGCTTTTGGCCGGGATATAGCAATCAGCCCCAGCATTTT. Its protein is CASSFWPGYSNQPQHF.

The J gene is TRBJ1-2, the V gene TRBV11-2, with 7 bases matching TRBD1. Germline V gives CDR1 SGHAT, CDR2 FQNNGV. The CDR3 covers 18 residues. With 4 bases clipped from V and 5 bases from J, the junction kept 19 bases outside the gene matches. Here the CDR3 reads CASSSLSRQGRAGYGYTF. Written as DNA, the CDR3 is TGTGCCAGCAGCTCACTCAGCCGACAGGGAAGGGCTGGGTATGGCTACACCTTC. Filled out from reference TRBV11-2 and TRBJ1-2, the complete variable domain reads EAGVAQSPRYKIIEKRQSVAFWCNPISGHATLYWYQQILGQGPKLLIQFQNNGVVDDSQLPKDRFSAERLKGVDSTLKIQPAKLEDSAVYLCASSSLSRQGRAGYGYTFGSGTRLTVV.

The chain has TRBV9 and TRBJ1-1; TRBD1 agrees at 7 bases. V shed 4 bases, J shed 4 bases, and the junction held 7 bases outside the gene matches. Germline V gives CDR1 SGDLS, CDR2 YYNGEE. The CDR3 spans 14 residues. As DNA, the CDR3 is TGTGCCAGCAGCTCAGGGGGTGGAGGCACTGAAGCTTTCTTT. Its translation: CASSSGGGGTEAFF.

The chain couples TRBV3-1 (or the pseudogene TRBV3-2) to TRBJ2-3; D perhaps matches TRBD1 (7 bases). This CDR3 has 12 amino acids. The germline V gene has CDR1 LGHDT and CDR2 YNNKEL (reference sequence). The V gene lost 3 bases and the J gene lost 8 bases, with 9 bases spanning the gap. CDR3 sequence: CASSHQGGTQYF. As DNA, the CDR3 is TGTGCCAGCAGCCACCAGGGGGGTACGCAGTATTTT.

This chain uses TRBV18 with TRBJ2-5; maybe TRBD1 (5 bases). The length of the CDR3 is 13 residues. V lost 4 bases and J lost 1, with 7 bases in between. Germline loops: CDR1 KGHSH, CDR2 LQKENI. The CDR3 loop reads CASSLQGQETQYF. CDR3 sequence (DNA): TGTGCCAGCTCACTTCAGGGCCAAGAGACCCAGTACTTC.

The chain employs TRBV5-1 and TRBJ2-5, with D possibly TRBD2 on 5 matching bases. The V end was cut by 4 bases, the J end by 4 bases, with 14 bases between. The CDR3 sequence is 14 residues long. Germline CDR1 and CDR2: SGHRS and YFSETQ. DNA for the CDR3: TGCGCCAGCAGCCAAGGACTCGCCGCAGAGACCCAGTACTTC. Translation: CASSQGLAAETQYF.

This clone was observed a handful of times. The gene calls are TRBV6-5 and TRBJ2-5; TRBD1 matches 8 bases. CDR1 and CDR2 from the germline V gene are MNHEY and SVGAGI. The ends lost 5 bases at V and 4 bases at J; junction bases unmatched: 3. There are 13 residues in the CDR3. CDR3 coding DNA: TGTGCCAGCAGTCGTGGACAGGGAGAGACCCAGTACTTC. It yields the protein CASSRGQGETQYF.

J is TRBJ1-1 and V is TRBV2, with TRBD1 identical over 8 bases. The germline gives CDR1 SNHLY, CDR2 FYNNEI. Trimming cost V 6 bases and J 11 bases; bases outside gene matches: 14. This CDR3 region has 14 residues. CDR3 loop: CASRARGRTGQAFF. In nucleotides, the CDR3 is TGTGCCAGCAGGGCACGGGGTCGGACAGGGCAGGCTTTCTTT.

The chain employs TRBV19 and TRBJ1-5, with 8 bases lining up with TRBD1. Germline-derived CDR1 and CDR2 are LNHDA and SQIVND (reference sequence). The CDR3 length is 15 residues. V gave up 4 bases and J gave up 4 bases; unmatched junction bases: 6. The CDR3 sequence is CASSRTGSRNQPQHF. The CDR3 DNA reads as TGTGCCAGTAGTAGGACAGGGAGTAGGAATCAGCCCCAGCATTTT.

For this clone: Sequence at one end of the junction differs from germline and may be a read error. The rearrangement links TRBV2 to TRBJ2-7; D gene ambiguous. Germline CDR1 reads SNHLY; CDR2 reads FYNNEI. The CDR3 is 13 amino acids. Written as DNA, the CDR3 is TGTGCCAGCAGTGAAGCCCCCCAGGTAGTAAGAAACTTC. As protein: CASSEAPQVVRNF. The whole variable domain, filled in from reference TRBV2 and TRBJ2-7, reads EPEVTQTPSHQVTQMGQEVILRCVPISNHLYFYWYRQILGQKVEFLVSFYNNEISEKSEIFDDQFSVERPDGSNFTLKIRSTKLEDSAMYFCASSEAPQVVRNFGPGTRLTVT.

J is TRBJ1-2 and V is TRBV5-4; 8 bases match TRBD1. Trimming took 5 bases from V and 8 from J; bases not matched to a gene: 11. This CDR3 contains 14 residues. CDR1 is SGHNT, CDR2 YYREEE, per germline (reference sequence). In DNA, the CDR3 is TGTGCCAGCAGGAAAACGGGACAGGCGATCGGCTACACCTTC. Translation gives CASRKTGQAIGYTF.

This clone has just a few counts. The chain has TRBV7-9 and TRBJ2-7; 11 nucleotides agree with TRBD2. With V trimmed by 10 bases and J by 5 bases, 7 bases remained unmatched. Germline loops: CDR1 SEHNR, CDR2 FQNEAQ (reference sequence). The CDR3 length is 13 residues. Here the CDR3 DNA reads TGTGCCATCCGACCGGGACTAGCGGACGAGCAGTACTTC. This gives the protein CAIRPGLADEQYF. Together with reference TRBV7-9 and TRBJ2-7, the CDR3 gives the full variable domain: DTGVSQNPRHKITKRGQNVTFRCDPISEHNRLYWYRQTLGQGPEFLTYFQNEAQLEKSRLLSDRFSAERPKGSFSTLEIQRTEQGDSAMYLCAIRPGLADEQYFGPGTRLTVT.